This TCR beta chain was retrieved from a study of T cell responses to AZD1222 COVID-19 vaccine. With 4 bases clipped from V and 8 bases from J, the junction kept 18 bases outside the gene matches. CDR3 size: 18 residues. Germline CDR1 SGHNT, CDR2 YYREEE (reference sequence). Profiling relied on immunoSEQ multiplex PCR, and the TCRdb table lists in-frame clones only, not all of them. The sample shows approximately 27,000 clones, 89% of them seen only once. A note on this clone: Its target is unknown.

Findings and caveats of the study: Clonal diversity was possibly underestimated, and white British individuals and females predominated among donors.

The gene calls are TRBV5-4 and TRBJ2-1; 10 bases are shared with TRBD2. This material consisted of peripheral blood, taken on day 0 of AZD1222 vaccination. The TCR comes from an adult in good health. The CDR3 sequence is CASSSGGASGSRGHEQFF. CDR3 bases: TGTGCCAGCAGCAGCGGGGGGGCTAGCGGGAGTAGGGGCCATGAGCAGTTCTTC.